This TCR beta chain appears in the sequencing data of a study of T-cell reconstitution after alpha-beta-depleted transplantation in children. For TCRbeta, the library was prepared with unique molecular identifiers. In TCRdb, the PCR reads were re-called with MiXCR into one record per CDR3 protein. The sample yields roughly 590,000 distinct CDR3 sequences, 16% seen once. This clonotype was counted a few times. V was shortened by 0 bases and J by 2 bases, with 12 bases between the two germline ends. Germline loops: CDR1 SGHRS, CDR2 YFSETQ. The CDR3 is 16 residues long. The sample in question was PBMCs from the stem cell graft donor, obtained from the stem cell graft. The V and J genes are TRBV5-1 and TRBJ1-3, with unresolved D. The receptor comes from a human donor who donated a stem cell graft to a child with acute myeloid leukemia. CDR3 in DNA: TGCGCCAGCAGCTTGGCCAGCGTGGGTCCTGGAAACACCATATATTTT. Translation gives CASSLASVGPGNTIYF.